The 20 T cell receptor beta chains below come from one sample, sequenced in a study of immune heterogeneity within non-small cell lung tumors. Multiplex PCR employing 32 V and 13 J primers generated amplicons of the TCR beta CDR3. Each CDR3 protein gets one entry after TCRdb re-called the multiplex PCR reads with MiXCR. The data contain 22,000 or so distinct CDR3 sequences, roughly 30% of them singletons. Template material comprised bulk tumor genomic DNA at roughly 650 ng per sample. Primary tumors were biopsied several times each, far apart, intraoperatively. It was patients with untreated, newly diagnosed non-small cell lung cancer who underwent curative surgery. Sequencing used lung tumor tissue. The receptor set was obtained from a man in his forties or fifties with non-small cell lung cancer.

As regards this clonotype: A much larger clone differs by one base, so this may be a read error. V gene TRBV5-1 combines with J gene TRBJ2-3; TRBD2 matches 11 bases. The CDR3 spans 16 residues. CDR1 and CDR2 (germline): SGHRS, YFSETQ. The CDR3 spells CDSSLPSGRRGDTQYF. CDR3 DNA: TGCGACAGCAGCTTACCTAGCGGGAGGCGGGGAGATACGCAGTATTTT.

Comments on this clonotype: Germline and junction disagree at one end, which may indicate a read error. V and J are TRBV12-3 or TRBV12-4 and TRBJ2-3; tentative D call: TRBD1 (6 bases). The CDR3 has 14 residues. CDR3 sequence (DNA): TGTGCCAGCATTTTAGCAGGGGTCACAGATACGCAGTATTTT. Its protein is CASILAGVTDTQYF.

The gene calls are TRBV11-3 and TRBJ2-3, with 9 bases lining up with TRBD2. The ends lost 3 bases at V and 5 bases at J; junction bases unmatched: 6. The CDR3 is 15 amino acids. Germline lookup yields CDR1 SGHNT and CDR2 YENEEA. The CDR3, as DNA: TGTGCCAGCAGCTTCCCTGGCGGGAGGGGAGATACGCAGTATTTT. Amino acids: CASSFPGGRGDTQYF.

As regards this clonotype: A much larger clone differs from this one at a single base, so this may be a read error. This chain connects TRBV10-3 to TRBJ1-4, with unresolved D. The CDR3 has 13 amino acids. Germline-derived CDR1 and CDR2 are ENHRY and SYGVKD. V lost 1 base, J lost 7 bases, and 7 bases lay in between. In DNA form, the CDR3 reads TGTGCCATCAGTGAGTTAAATGGTGAAAAACTGTTTTTT. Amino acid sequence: CAISELNGEKLFF.

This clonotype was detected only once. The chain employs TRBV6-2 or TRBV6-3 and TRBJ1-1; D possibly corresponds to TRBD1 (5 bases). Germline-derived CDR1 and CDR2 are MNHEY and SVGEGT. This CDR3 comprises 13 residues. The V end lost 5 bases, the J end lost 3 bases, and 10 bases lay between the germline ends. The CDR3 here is CASSVRGDTEAFF. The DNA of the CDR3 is TGTGCCAGCAGTGTGCGAGGGGACACTGAAGCTTTCTTT.

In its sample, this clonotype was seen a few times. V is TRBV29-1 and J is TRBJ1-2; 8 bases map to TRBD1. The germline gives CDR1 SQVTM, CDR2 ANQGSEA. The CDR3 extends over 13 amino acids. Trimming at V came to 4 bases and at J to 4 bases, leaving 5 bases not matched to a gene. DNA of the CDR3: TGCAGCGTTGTCCGTACAGGGGGCTATGGCTACACCTTC. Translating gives CSVVRTGGYGYTF.

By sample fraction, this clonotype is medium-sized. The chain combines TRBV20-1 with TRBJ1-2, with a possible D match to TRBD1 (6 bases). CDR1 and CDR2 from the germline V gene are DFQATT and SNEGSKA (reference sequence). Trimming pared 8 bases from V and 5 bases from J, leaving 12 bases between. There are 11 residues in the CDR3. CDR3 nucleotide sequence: TGCAGTTCCTGGGGGCCGTATGGCTACACCTTC. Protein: CSSWGPYGYTF.

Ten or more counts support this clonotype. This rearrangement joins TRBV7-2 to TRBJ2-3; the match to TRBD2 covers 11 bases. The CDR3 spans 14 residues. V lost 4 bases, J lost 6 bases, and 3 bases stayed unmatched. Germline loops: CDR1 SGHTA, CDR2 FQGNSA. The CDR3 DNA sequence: TGTGCCAGCAGCTCGACTAGCGGGGCCGATACGCAGTATTTT. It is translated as CASSSTSGADTQYF.

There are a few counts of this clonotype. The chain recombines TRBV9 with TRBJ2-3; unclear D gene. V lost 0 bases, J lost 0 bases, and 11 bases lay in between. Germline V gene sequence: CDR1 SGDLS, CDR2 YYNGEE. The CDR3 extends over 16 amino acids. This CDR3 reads CASSVVPQPSTDTQYF. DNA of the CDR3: TGTGCCAGCAGCGTAGTCCCCCAACCTAGCACAGATACGCAGTATTTT.

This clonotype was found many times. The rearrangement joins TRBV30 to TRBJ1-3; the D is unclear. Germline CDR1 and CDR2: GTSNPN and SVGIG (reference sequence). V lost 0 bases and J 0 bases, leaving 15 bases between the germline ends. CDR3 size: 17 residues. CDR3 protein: CAWSVLVAVASGNTIYF. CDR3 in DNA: TGTGCCTGGAGTGTTCTCGTGGCCGTGGCCTCTGGAAACACCATATATTTT.

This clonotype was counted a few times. CDR3 sequence (DNA): TGTGCCACCATCCCATCGCCTTCCTACAATGAGCAGTTCTTC. Amino acid sequence: CATIPSPSYNEQFF. The chain couples TRBV6-1 to TRBJ2-1, with no clear D. CDR1 is MNHNS and CDR2 is SASEGT in the germline V gene. CDR3 length: 14 amino acids. Deletions cut 10 bases from V and 1 base from J, with 14 bases between.

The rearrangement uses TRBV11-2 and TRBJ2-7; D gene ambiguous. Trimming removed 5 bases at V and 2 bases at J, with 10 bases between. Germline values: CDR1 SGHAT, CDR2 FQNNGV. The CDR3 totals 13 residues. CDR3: CASSADRAYEQYF. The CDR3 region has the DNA TGTGCCAGCAGCGCCGACCGCGCCTACGAGCAGTACTTC.

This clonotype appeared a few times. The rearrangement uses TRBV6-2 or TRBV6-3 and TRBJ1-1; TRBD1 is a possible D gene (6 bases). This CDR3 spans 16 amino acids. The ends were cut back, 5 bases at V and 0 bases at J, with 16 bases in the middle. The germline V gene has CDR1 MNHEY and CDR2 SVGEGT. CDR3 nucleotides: TGTGCCAGCAGTAAGTGGGCAGGGGCGATGAACACTGAAGCTTTCTTT. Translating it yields CASSKWAGAMNTEAFF.

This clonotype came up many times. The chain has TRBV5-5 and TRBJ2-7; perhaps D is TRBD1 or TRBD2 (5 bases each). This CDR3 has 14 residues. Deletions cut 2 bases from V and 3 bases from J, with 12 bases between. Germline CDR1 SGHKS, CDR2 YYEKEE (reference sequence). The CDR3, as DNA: TGTGCCAGCAGCTTCAGGGTGGCGGGCTACGAGCAGTACTTC. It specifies CASSFRVAGYEQYF.

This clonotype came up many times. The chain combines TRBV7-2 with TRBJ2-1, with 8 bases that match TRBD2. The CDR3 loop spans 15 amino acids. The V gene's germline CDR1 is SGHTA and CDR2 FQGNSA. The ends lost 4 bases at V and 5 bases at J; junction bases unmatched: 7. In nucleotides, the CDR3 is TGTGCCAGCAGCTCCTGGCGGGAGGCGGACAATGAGCAGTTCTTC. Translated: CASSSWREADNEQFF.

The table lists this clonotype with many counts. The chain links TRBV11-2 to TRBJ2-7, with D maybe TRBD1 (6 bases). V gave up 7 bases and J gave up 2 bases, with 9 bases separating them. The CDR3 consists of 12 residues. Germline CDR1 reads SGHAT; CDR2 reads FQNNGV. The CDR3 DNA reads TGTGCCAGCACCAGGACAGCCTACGAGCAGTACTTC. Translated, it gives CASTRTAYEQYF. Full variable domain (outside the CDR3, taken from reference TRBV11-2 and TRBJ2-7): EAGVAQSPRYKIIEKRQSVAFWCNPISGHATLYWYQQILGQGPKLLIQFQNNGVVDDSQLPKDRFSAERLKGVDSTLKIQPAKLEDSAVYLCASTRTAYEQYFGPGTRLTVT.

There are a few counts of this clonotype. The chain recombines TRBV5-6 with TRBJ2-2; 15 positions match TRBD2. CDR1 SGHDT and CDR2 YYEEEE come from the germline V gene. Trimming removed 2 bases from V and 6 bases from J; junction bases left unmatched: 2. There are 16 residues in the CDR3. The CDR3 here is CASSLGLAGGAGELFF. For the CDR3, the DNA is TGTGCCAGCAGCTTAGGACTAGCGGGAGGGGCCGGGGAGCTGTTTTTT.

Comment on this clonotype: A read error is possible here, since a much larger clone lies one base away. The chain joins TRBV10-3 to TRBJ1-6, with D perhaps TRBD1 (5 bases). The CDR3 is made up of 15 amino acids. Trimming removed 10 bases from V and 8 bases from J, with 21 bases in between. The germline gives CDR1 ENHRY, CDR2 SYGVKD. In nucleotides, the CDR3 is TGTGCCACCGGAGGGGTCGGGTGCCCGGATTCACCCCTCCACTTT. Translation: CATGGVGCPDSPLHF.

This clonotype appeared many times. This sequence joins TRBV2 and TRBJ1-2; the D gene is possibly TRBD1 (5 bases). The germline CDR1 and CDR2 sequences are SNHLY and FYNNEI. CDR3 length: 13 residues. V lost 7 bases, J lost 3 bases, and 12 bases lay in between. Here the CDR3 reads CASTLDRHYGYTF. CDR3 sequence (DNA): TGTGCCAGCACACTCGACAGACACTATGGCTACACCTTC.

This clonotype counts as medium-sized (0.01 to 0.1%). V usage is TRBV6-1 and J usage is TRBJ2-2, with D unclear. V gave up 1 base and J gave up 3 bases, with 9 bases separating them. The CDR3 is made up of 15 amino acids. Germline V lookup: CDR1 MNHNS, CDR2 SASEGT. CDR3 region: CASSEGSEYTGELFF. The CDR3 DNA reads TGTGCCAGCAGTGAAGGGAGCGAGTACACCGGGGAGCTGTTTTTT.